This T cell receptor (beta chain) was identified in a study of blood T cell repertoires in COVID-19. Study in general: Samples of COVID-19 (acute and convalescent) were obtained from the United States, Italy and Spain. In each case, the material was cDNA or gDNA derived from T cells, B-cell-depleted T cells, or PBMCs.

Original data processing: Reference gene primer amplification in the assay estimated nucleated cell counts. The table came from immunoSEQ multiplex PCR; TCRdb's copy has only in-frame clones and leaves some out. V and J calls and clone size are as listed in that table; D and trimming were resolved from the DNA. The top ten clones hold approximately 9% of a sample with 260,000 or so clones, over 75% of them seen once. CDR1 LGHDT and CDR2 YNNKEL come from the germline V gene (reference sequence). This CDR3 region has 15 residues. The V gene end was trimmed by 4 bases and the J gene end by 5 bases; junction bases not matched to a gene: 9.

The chain is built from TRBV3-1 (or the pseudogene TRBV3-2) and TRBJ2-5; 8 bases agree with TRBD2. The sequence was obtained from a human donor in a cohort sampled during active COVID-19. The sample was peripheral blood. In DNA form, the CDR3 reads TGTGCCAGCAGCCCCGGGACTAGTACGCGGGAGACCCAGTACTTC. Translation gives CASSPGTSTRETQYF.